This T cell receptor beta chain was observed in a study of T-cell memory formation after mild COVID-19 listed by TCRdb under 2021. About the full investigation: Most TCR sequence clusters were specific to one of the two donors. The cohort was made up of two young adult volunteers, one female and one male, who were previously healthy. Longitudinal TCRalpha and TCRbeta repertoire sequencing tracked T-cell clones expanding and contracting after mild COVID-19 in a couple of donors.

Data came from an Illumina NovaSeq 6000. cDNA libraries for TCRalpha and TCRbeta were prepared by 5'RACE using constant-segment primers, with sample barcodes and unique molecular identifiers added. Trizol reagent was used to extract RNA from every sample. Libraries were amplified in two PCR steps, with a second sample barcode and Illumina TruSeq adapters added in the second step. Sequencing of the libraries was done on an Illumina NovaSeq, producing 2 x 150 bp paired-end reads. In the paper's pipeline: Demultiplexing of reads and collapsing into UMI-guided consensus sequences were performed with migec v1.2.7. Using mixcr v2.1.11, the UMI consensuses were aligned to TRA and TRB V and J templates and assembled into clonotypes. A clonotype was counted as expanded or contracted only if both edgeR and NoisET called the change significant, with noise models trained on biological replicates. For edgeR calls, the thresholds were a false discovery rate-adjusted p below 0.01 and a log2 fold-change of 1. As an exploratory analysis of dynamics, max-normalized trajectories of the 1000 most abundant clonotypes were examined by PCA with hierarchical clustering. Separately sequenced CD4+ and CD8+ repertoires were used to assign the CD4 or CD8 phenotype of responding clones. The raw public reads went through TCRdb reprocessing: fastp at Q25, MiXCR clone calling, in-frame beta chains kept. Here each entry gathers all rows of one CDR3 protein and keeps the most common genes and DNA. For this entry, the V and J calls and clone size follow TCRdb and not the study's own pipeline. Counted in this sample were roughly 600,000 distinct CDR3 sequences; approximately 19% of them appeared once. The ten largest make up 9.5% to 15% of the sample.

Ficoll-Paque density gradient centrifugation was the method used to isolate PBMCs. V is pruned by 3 bases and J by 0 bases, leaving 5 bases of the junction without a gene match. From the cysteine through the phenylalanine, the CDR3 covers 14 amino acids. The retained sequence is limited to the CDR3, 42 bases, with the frame set at the first base. Per the germline V gene (reference sequence), DFQATT is the CDR1 and SNEGSKA is the CDR2. The sample holds a few counts of this clonotype. Its specific antigen is unknown. No qualities accompany the bases; no much larger clone lies one base away. Beyond this particular receptor, the publication reports: Whether the second-wave clones peaking on day 37 were SARS-CoV-2 specific was not confirmed. Clones that contracted from day 15 to 85 showed balanced CD4/CD8 phenotypes, whereas a second wave of clones that expanded from day 15 to 37 leaned towards CD4+. Contracting CD4+ clones turned up mainly in the CM and EM memory subsets, whereas EMRA was where CD8+ clones were enriched. Some responding clones were found in pre-infection memory, which suggests that pre-existing cross-reactive memory T cells took part in the SARS-CoV-2 response. Only two mild cases were covered by the study, and larger cohorts that include severe cases with pre-infection samples were considered necessary.

The chain uses TRBV20-1 and TRBJ2-7; TRBD1 matches 7 bases in the middle. Sequenced material: PBMCs or a T cell subset sorted from them (not recorded which). This clonotype was sampled from an adult woman who had mild COVID-19 (a few samples of this study predate the infection). The sample titles of this study are shuffled in the database, so cell type and time point are left out; the donor was told from shared clones. The CDR3 protein: CSASHRGLSYEQYF. The nucleotide sequence reads as follows: TGCAGTGCTAGCCACAGGGGCCTCTCCTACGAGCAGTACTTC.